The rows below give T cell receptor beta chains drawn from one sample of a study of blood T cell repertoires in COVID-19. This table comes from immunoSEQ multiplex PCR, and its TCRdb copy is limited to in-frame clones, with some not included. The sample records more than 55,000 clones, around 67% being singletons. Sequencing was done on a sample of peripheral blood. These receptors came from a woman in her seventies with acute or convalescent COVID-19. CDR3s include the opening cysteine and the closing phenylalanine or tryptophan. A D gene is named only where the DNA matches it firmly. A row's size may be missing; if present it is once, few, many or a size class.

CASRPGQGAFKNTEAFF | TGCGCCAGCAGACCGGGACAGGGGGCGTTTAAGAACACTGAAGCTTTCTTT | NA | TRBJ1-1 | TRBD1 | TRBV10-2
CASSVGDRGSKNIQYF | TGTGCCAGCAGCGTAGGGGATCGGGGTTCCAAAAACATTCAGTACTTC | NA | TRBJ2-4 | NA | TRBV9
CASSQDRVVQETQYF | TGTGCCAGCAGCCAAGATCGGGTAGTCCAAGAGACCCAGTACTTC | NA | TRBJ2-5 | NA | TRBV4-2
CASSLWQGGSYNEQFF | TGTGCCAGCAGCTTGTGGCAGGGAGGGTCCTACAATGAGCAGTTCTTC | NA | TRBJ2-1 | TRBD2 | TRBV5-4
CASSSLGTATNEKLFF | TGTGCCAGCAGCTCCCTCGGGACAGCAACTAATGAAAAACTGTTTTTT | few | TRBJ1-4 | TRBD1 | TRBV5-6
CATRSRGTEAFF | TGTGCCACCAGATCACGGGGCACTGAAGCTTTCTTT | NA | TRBJ1-1 | NA | TRBV24-1
CASRSTWTGESESPLHF | TGTGCCAGTAGAAGTACCTGGACAGGGGAATCGGAATCACCCCTCCACTTT | NA | TRBJ1-6 | TRBD1 | TRBV19
CASSSEAGNQPQHF | TGCGCCAGCAGTTCGGAGGCGGGTAATCAGCCCCAGCATTTT | once | TRBJ1-5 | NA | TRBV4-1
CASSLGLTTYVEQYF | TGTGCCAGCAGCTTGGGGTTAACTACCTACGTGGAGCAGTACTTC | many | TRBJ2-7 | NA | TRBV5-6
CATSDFSGGTYNEQFF | TGTGCCACCAGTGATTTCAGTGGGGGCACCTACAATGAGCAGTTCTTC | NA | TRBJ2-1 | NA | TRBV24-1
CASSPGSKDTDGELFF | TGTGCCAGCAGCCCCGGGAGCAAAGACACCGACGGGGAGCTGTTTTTT | NA | TRBJ2-2 | NA | TRBV2
CAWSTGWGDGKLFF | TGTGCCTGGAGTACTGGATGGGGGGATGGAAAACTGTTTTTT | NA | TRBJ1-4 | NA | TRBV30
CASSSTGQANTEAFF | TGCGCCAGCAGCTCGACCGGACAGGCGAACACTGAAGCTTTCTTT | NA | TRBJ1-1 | TRBD1 | TRBV10-2
CASSQDRGTGELFF | TGTGCCAGCAGCCAGGACAGGGGCACCGGGGAGCTGTTTTTT | few | TRBJ2-2 | TRBD1 | TRBV6-5
CASSLRGYATEAFF | TGTGCCAGCAGCTTACGGGGTTATGCCACTGAAGCTTTCTTT | NA | TRBJ1-1 | NA | TRBV7-9
CASSAGLYTEAFF | TGTGCCAGCAGCGCCGGACTCTACACTGAAGCTTTCTTT | NA | TRBJ1-1 | NA | TRBV6-5
CASSMADRETTEAFF | TGTGCCAGTAGTATGGCGGACAGGGAAACCACTGAAGCTTTCTTT | NA | TRBJ1-1 | TRBD1 | TRBV19
CASSQEDQPQHF | TGTGCCAGCAGCCAAGAGGATCAGCCCCAGCATTTT | NA | TRBJ1-5 | NA | TRBV11-2
CASSLRGTSGPSNTQYF | TGCGCCAGCAGCTTGAGGGGGACTAGCGGTCCTTCGAATACGCAGTATTTT | once | TRBJ2-3 | TRBD2 | TRBV5-1
CASGGGSGANVLTF | TGTGCCAGCGGGGGGGGCTCTGGGGCCAACGTCCTGACTTTC | NA | TRBJ2-6 | TRBD2 | TRBV27
CASNLQVEAFF | TGTGCCAGCAACCTACAGGTTGAAGCTTTCTTT | medium-sized | TRBJ1-1 | NA | TRBV6-5
CASRRQQTPYGYTF | TGTGCCAGCAGACGACAGCAAACCCCCTATGGCTACACCTTC | NA | TRBJ1-2 | NA | TRBV6-5
CASSPRSLGGLGNQPQHF | TGTGCCAGCAGCCCTAGGTCCCTCGGGGGTCTGGGCAATCAGCCCCAGCATTTT | NA | TRBJ1-5 | NA | TRBV7-8
CASSQGQGGGANVLTF | TGTGCCAGCAGCCAGGGACAGGGTGGTGGGGCCAACGTCCTGACTTTC | NA | TRBJ2-6 | TRBD1 | TRBV5-4
CASSQNSPGGSGANVLTF | TGCGCCAGCAGCCAAAATTCCCCAGGGGGAAGTGGGGCCAACGTCCTGACTTTC | NA | TRBJ2-6 | TRBD1 | TRBV4-1
CASIKGVGTEAFF | TGTGCCAGTATTAAGGGGGTAGGGACTGAAGCTTTCTTT | NA | TRBJ1-1 | NA | TRBV19
CASSPGGTNYGYTF | TGTGCCAGTAGCCCCGGGGGTACTAACTATGGCTACACCTTC | NA | TRBJ1-2 | NA | TRBV19
CASSVEPTGGAEAFF | TGTGCCAGCAGTGTAGAGCCTACAGGGGGAGCTGAAGCTTTCTTT | NA | TRBJ1-1 | TRBD1 | TRBV2
CASSGQGANYGYTF | TGTGCCAGCAGCGGACAGGGGGCGAACTATGGCTACACCTTC | once | TRBJ1-2 | TRBD1 | TRBV5-4
CASSPLGQDTEAFF | TGTGCCAGCAGTCCCCTGGGGCAGGACACTGAAGCTTTCTTT | NA | TRBJ1-1 | NA | TRBV5-6
CSASKLHGYTF | TGCAGTGCTAGTAAACTCCATGGCTACACCTTC | NA | TRBJ1-2 | NA | TRBV20-1
CASSTGGNYGYTF | TGTGCCAGCTCTACAGGGGGAAACTATGGCTACACCTTC | NA | TRBJ1-2 | TRBD1 | TRBV18
CASSQSDSPYEQYF | TGCGCCAGCAGCCAATCAGACAGTCCCTACGAGCAGTACTTC | NA | TRBJ2-7 | NA | TRBV4-1
CASKGGRGAYEQYF | TGTGCCAGCAAGGGAGGGCGGGGGGCCTACGAGCAGTACTTC | NA | TRBJ2-7 | TRBD2 | TRBV2
CAWSVRRGEQFF | TGTGCCTGGAGTGTAAGGCGGGGAGAGCAGTTCTTC | once | TRBJ2-1 | NA | TRBV30
CAWSLNRDTTEAFF | TGTGCCTGGAGTCTAAACCGGGACACCACTGAAGCTTTCTTT | once | TRBJ1-1 | NA | TRBV30
CASSILTGVGYGYTF | TGTGCCAGTAGTATCCTCACAGGGGTTGGCTATGGCTACACCTTC | few | TRBJ1-2 | TRBD1 | TRBV19
CATSRDGQGIDGAGYTF | TGTGCCACCAGCAGAGATGGACAGGGTATCGATGGCGCGGGCTACACCTTC | NA | TRBJ1-2 | TRBD1 | TRBV15
CATSDQGTGVEGYTF | TGTGCCACCAGTGACCAAGGGACAGGGGTCGAAGGCTACACCTTC | NA | TRBJ1-2 | TRBD1 | TRBV24-1
CASSPAGTGMGYTF | TGTGCCAGCTCACCGGCCGGGACAGGGATGGGCTACACCTTC | NA | TRBJ1-2 | TRBD1 | TRBV18
CASSDQQEGTYLYGYTF | TGTGCCAGCAGTGACCAGCAGGAGGGAACATACTTATATGGCTACACCTTC | few | TRBJ1-2 | NA | TRBV6-1
CASSSFTDTQYF | TGTGCCAGCAGTTCATTCACAGATACGCAGTATTTT | NA | TRBJ2-3 | NA | TRBV12-3/TRBV12-4
CASSDGHAPEKLFF | TGTGCCAGCAGTGACGGGCACGCTCCTGAAAAACTGTTTTTT | once | TRBJ1-4 | NA | TRBV6-4
CASSYRTGSYGYTF | TGTGCCAGCAGCTACAGGACAGGGAGCTATGGCTACACCTTC | NA | TRBJ1-2 | TRBD1 | TRBV13
CASSHGGLETQYF | TGTGCCAGCAGCCACGGGGGGCTAGAGACCCAGTACTTC | NA | TRBJ2-5 | NA | TRBV3-1/TRBV3-2